The 12 T cell receptor beta chains below were found in one sample sequenced in a study of blood T cell repertoires in COVID-19. Libraries were prepared by immunoSEQ multiplex PCR; TCRdb keeps only in-frame clonotypes and omits some of them. Among approximately 150,000 clones listed, more than 65% were seen once. The specimen sequenced was peripheral blood. These receptors originate from a woman aged 55-70 years with COVID-19, enrolled during active disease.

V is TRBV7-2 and J is TRBJ2-1, with 10 bases fitting TRBD2. Germline CDR1 SGHTA, CDR2 FQGNSA. The V gene end was trimmed by 3 bases and the J gene end by 7 bases; junction bases not matched to a gene: 6. The length of the CDR3 is 15 residues. The CDR3, as DNA: TGTGCCAGCAGCTTCGAACTAGCGGGGAGGAATGAGCAGTTCTTC. Residues: CASSFELAGRNEQFF.

V usage is TRBV19 and J usage is TRBJ2-5; possible D gene TRBD2, 6 bases. This CDR3 has 13 amino acids. The germline V and J ends were trimmed by 4 bases and 5 bases, with 11 bases remaining between them. Germline CDR1 LNHDA, CDR2 SQIVND (reference sequence). CDR3: CASSSGVGETQYF. The CDR3 DNA sequence: TGTGCCAGTAGTAGCGGGGTGGGGGAGACCCAGTACTTC.

On this clone: The sample holds other DNA sequences that translate to the same CDR3. V gene TRBV29-1 combines with J gene TRBJ1-1; D is uncertain. Trimming removed 0 bases from V and 6 bases from J, with 8 bases in between. CDR3 length: 12 residues. Germline V lookup: CDR1 SQVTM, CDR2 ANQGSEA. The CDR3: CSVEERGSEAFF. The CDR3 nucleotides are TGCAGCGTTGAAGAAAGAGGTTCTGAAGCTTTCTTT.

The chain combines TRBV11-3 with TRBJ2-7; 9 positions match TRBD1. The CDR3 is 14 residues long. The germline CDR1 and CDR2 sequences are SGHNT and YENEEA. The V and J ends lost 4 bases and 3 bases, in that order; junction bases with no gene match: 4. CDR3 region: CASSYRTGDYEQYF. CDR3 nucleotide sequence: TGTGCCAGCAGCTATCGGACAGGGGACTACGAGCAGTACTTC. The entire variable domain, with the rest obtained from reference TRBV11-3 and TRBJ2-7, is as follows: EAGVVQSPRYKIIEKKQPVAFWCNPISGHNTLYWYLQNLGQGPELLIRYENEEAVDDSQLPKDRFSAERLKGVDSTLKIQPAELGDSAVYLCASSYRTGDYEQYFGPGTRLTVT.

This clone was observed a handful of times. CDR3 region: CSVGTGSGNTIYF. As DNA, the CDR3 is TGCAGCGTCGGGACAGGATCTGGAAACACCATATATTTT. The chain carries TRBV29-1 and TRBJ1-3; 8 bases fit TRBD1. The CDR3 runs 13 residues. The trim removed 6 bases at V and 1 base at J, leaving 2 bases unmatched. Germline values: CDR1 SQVTM, CDR2 ANQGSEA.

V gene TRBV30 combines with J gene TRBJ1-2; D uncertain. Germline CDR1 is GTSNPN and CDR2 is SVGIG (reference sequence). This CDR3 contains 11 residues. This CDR3 reads CALTIAYGYTF. DNA of the CDR3: TGTGCTCTCACGATAGCTTATGGCTACACCTTC.

The chain employs TRBV14 and TRBJ1-2; D is undetermined. Germline V gene data show CDR1 as SGHDN and CDR2 as FVKESK. V lost 4 bases to trimming and J lost 5 bases, with 17 bases between them. This CDR3 is built from 15 residues. The CDR3 DNA reads as TGTGCCAGCAGCCGAACTAAGCCGGGTACTTATGGCTACACCTTC. This codes for CASSRTKPGTYGYTF.

The chain couples TRBV7-2 to TRBJ2-7; 8 nucleotides line up with TRBD2. Looked up from germline, CDR1 is SGHTA and CDR2 is FQGNSA. This CDR3 spans 18 amino acids. V shed 3 bases and J 3 bases; nucleotides not matched to a gene: 16. The CDR3 DNA reads as TGTGCCAGCAGCTTCCCTCCTTTTGGCGGGAGGCTTGGCTACGAGCAGTACTTC. As protein: CASSFPPFGGRLGYEQYF.

This chain joins TRBV9 and TRBJ2-2; 11 nucleotides agree with TRBD2. The CDR3 totals 16 residues. V lost 3 bases, J lost 3 bases, and 4 bases stayed unmatched. Germline V lookup: CDR1 SGDLS, CDR2 YYNGEE. CDR3 sequence: CASSGGTSGDTGELFF. The CDR3 DNA reads as TGTGCCAGCAGCGGAGGGACTAGCGGAGACACCGGGGAGCTGTTTTTT.

This sequence joins TRBV27 and TRBJ1-1; possible D gene TRBD1, 6 bases. V dropped 6 bases and J dropped 0 bases, with 14 bases sitting between them. The CDR3 runs to 15 residues. Per germline, CDR1 MNHEY and CDR2 SMNVEV (reference sequence). CDR3 in DNA: TGTGCCAGCAGGACCTCCGGGACACTGAACACTGAAGCTTTCTTT. Its translation: CASRTSGTLNTEAFF.

This clone was seen just once. The genes are TRBV5-6 and TRBJ2-7; TRBD1 matches 10 bases. CDR3 length: 14 amino acids. The V gene end was trimmed by 3 bases and the J gene end by 7 bases; junction bases not matched to a gene: 7. From germline, CDR1 is SGHDT and CDR2 YYEEEE. Here the CDR3 reads CASSYPGQGSEQYF. CDR3 bases: TGTGCCAGCAGCTACCCGGGACAGGGGTCGGAGCAGTACTTC. The full variable domain, in which reference TRBV5-6 and TRBJ2-7 provide the parts outside the CDR3, is DAGVTQSPTHLIKTRGQQVTLRCSPKSGHDTVSWYQQALGQGPQFIFQYYEEEERQRGNFPDRFSGHQFPNYSSELNVNALLLGDSALYLCASSYPGQGSEQYFGPGTRLTVT.

On this clone itself: Germline and junction disagree at one end, which may indicate a read error. The chain has TRBV5-3 and TRBJ2-7; 7 bases map to TRBD2. TRBV5-3 is an open reading frame, and its role is uncertain. CDR3 length: 13 amino acids. CDR3 bases: TGTGCCAGAAGCTTGGGGGGCCGGGGGGAAAAGAGCTTC. Amino acids: CARSLGGRGEKSF.